The 5 T cell receptor beta chains below all came from one sample that was sequenced in a study of T cells in Graves' hyperthyroidism and ophthalmopathy. Amplification of TCR beta CDR3 regions used RNA as the template. The TCR CDR3 first-round RT-PCR relied on the HTBI primer set. TCRdb re-derived calls from the multiplex PCR reads in MiXCR, one entry per CDR3 protein. The sample includes some 560,000 distinct CDR3 sequences, around 14% seen only once; the top ten take under 7.5%. Sequenced input: blood. All receptors derive from a woman between 25 and 40 years old with Graves' hyperthyroidism.

This clonotype was seen ten or more times. J is TRBJ2-7 and V is TRBV27; weak D call: TRBD1 (5 bases). Germline lookup yields CDR1 MNHEY and CDR2 SMNVEV (reference sequence). The germline V and J ends were trimmed by 6 bases and 0 bases, with 9 bases remaining between them. This CDR3 comprises 13 residues. CDR3 nucleotides: TGTGCCAGCAGGGACACAGGCTCCTACGAGCAGTACTTC. Translation: CASRDTGSYEQYF.

This clonotype has only a few counts. The rearrangement uses TRBV20-1 and TRBJ2-1; perhaps TRBD2 as D (6 bases). Germline V gives CDR1 DFQATT, CDR2 SNEGSKA (reference sequence). Trimming took off 1 base at V and 0 bases at J, with 16 bases between the two ends. The CDR3 is 17 amino acids. CDR3 loop: CSARATIAEGSYNEQFF. Here the CDR3 DNA reads TGCAGTGCTAGAGCCACTATAGCGGAGGGCTCCTACAATGAGCAGTTCTTC.

The sample holds many counts of this clonotype. Written as DNA, the CDR3 is TGTGCCAGCAGCTTAAACTCTGGAAACACCATATATTTT. Its protein is CASSLNSGNTIYF. The chain joins TRBV7-8 to TRBJ1-3; no clear D gene. Germline CDR1 reads SGHVS; CDR2 reads FQNEAQ. This CDR3 is 13 amino acids long. Trimming pared 2 bases from V and 0 bases from J, leaving 2 bases between.

In its sample, this clonotype was seen many times. The chain employs TRBV20-1 and TRBJ2-5; D might be TRBD1 (6 bases). Germline V gene sequence: CDR1 DFQATT, CDR2 SNEGSKA (reference sequence). This CDR3 comprises 15 residues. Deletions cut 0 bases from V and 3 bases from J, with 14 bases between. In nucleotides, the CDR3 is TGCAGTGCTAGAGAGGGGGCAGGGAGCGAAGAGACCCAGTACTTC. This translates into CSAREGAGSEETQYF.

This clonotype was counted many times. V gene TRBV27 combines with J gene TRBJ1-1; D gene unclear. V was pared by 2 bases and J by 0 bases, with 4 bases between. Germline values: CDR1 MNHEY, CDR2 SMNVEV (reference sequence). The CDR3 has 13 amino acids. This CDR3 reads CASSLMMNTEAFF. The CDR3 DNA is TGTGCCAGCAGTTTAATGATGAACACTGAAGCTTTCTTT.